This T cell receptor (beta chain) was sequenced during a study of OX40 agonist ivuxolimab in advanced cancers. Study background: Among those enrolled, mean age was about 63 years (range roughly 20 to 80) and 82.7% were male.

The data were produced by immunoSEQ multiplex PCR, yet TCRdb's version contains in-frame clones alone and is incomplete. Of 40,000 or so clones listed, around 82% are singletons. The CDR3 is made up of 15 amino acids. Germline V gene sequence: CDR1 LNHNV, CDR2 YYDKDF (reference sequence). V gave up 0 bases and J gave up 7 bases, with 13 bases separating them. The count of this clone is one. Specimen: CD4+ or CD8+ T cells sorted from blood, collected in a trial of the OX40 agonist ivuxolimab. This sequence originates from an adult with an advanced solid tumor such as melanoma, head and neck, liver or kidney cancer. The gene calls are TRBV15 and TRBJ1-5; D call uncertain. The DNA of the CDR3 is TGTGCCACCAGCAGAGATCCAACGACGGGGCAGCCCCAGCATTTT. This translates into CATSRDPTTGQPQHF.